This T cell receptor beta chain was obtained from a study of T cell changes during pregnancy in multiple sclerosis. The CDR3 is 15 residues long. Germline CDR1 is LNHDA and CDR2 is SQIVND (reference sequence). Trimming stripped 4 bases from V and 3 bases from J, with 12 bases between. Generated by immunoSEQ multiplex PCR, the TCRdb table keeps only in-frame clones and is missing some. The table records around 50,000 clones, about nine tenths of them present only once. This chain links TRBV19 with TRBJ1-4, with D perhaps TRBD1 (6 bases). This clonotype was sampled from a female donor in good health, enrolled as a control in a pregnancy study. The input for sequencing was peripheral blood, taken after pregnancy. CDR3 residues: CASSSRTAANEKLFF. CDR3 DNA sequence: TGTGCCAGTAGTAGCCGGACAGCTGCTAATGAAAAACTGTTTTTT.